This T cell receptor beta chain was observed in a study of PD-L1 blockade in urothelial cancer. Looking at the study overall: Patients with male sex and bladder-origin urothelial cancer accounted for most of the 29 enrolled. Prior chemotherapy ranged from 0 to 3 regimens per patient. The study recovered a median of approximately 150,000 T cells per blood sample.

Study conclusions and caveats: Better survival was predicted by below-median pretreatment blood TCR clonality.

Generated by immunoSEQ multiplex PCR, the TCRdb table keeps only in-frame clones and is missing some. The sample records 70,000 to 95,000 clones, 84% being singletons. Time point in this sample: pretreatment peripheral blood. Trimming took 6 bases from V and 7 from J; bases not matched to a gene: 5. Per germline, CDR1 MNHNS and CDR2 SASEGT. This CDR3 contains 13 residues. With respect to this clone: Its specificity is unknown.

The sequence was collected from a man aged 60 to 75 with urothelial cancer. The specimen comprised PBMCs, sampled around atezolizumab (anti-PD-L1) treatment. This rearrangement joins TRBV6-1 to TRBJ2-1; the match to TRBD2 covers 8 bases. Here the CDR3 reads CASSTGTSNEQFF. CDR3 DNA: TGTGCCAGCAGCACCGGGACTAGTAATGAGCAGTTCTTC.